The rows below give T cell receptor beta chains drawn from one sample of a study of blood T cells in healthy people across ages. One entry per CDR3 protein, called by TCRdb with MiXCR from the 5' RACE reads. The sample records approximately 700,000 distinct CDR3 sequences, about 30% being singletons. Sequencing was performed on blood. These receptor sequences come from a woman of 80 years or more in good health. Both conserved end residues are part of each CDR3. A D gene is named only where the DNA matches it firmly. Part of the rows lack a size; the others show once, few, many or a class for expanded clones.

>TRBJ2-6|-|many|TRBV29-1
CSVEGTGRVAGANVLTF
TGCAGCGTTGAAGGGACAGGGAGGGTCGCTGGGGCCAACGTCCTGACTTTC
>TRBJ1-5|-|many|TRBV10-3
CAISEGTQGNQPQHF
TGTGCCATCAGTGAGGGAACACAGGGCAATCAGCCCCAGCATTTT
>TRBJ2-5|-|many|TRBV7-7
CASSLLGSETQYF
TGTGCTAGCAGCCTCCTGGGGTCGGAGACCCAGTACTTC
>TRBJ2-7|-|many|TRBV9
CASSADGFSYEQYF
TGTGCCAGCAGCGCGGACGGCTTCTCCTACGAGCAGTACTTC
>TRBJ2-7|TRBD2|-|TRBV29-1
CSVDQLAGSSYEQYF
TGCAGCGTGGACCAACTAGCGGGAAGCTCCTACGAGCAGTACTTC
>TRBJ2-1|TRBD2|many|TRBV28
CASSVGGNEQFF
TGTGCCAGCAGTGTGGGGGGGAATGAGCAGTTCTTC
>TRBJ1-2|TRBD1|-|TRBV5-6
CASSPWTGQGYTF
TGTGCCAGCAGCCCATGGACAGGGCAGGGCTACACCTTC
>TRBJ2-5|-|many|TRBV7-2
CASSSPGPQETQYF
TGTGCCAGCAGCTCGCCGGGACCCCAAGAGACCCAGTACTTC
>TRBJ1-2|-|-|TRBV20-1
CSARDGARGYGYTF
TGCAGTGCTAGAGATGGCGCCAGAGGATATGGCTACACCTTC
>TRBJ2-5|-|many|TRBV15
CATSTGTEGSQYF
TGTGCCACCAGCACTGGGACCGAAGGGTCCCAGTACTTC
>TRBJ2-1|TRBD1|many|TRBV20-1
CSATKGTGGFYNEQFF
TGCAGTGCCACCAAAGGGACAGGGGGCTTCTACAATGAGCAGTTCTTC
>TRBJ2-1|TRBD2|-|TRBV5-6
CASSLPGGANEQFF
TGTGCCAGCAGCCTGCCGGGGGGGGCCAATGAGCAGTTCTTC
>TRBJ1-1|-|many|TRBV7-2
CASSLLSLLNTEAFF
TGTGCCAGCAGCTTGTTGAGCTTACTGAACACTGAAGCTTTCTTT
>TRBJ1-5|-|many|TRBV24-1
CATSDARGEVINQPQHF
TGTGCCACCAGTGATGCACGAGGGGAAGTTATTAATCAGCCCCAGCATTTT
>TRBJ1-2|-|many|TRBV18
CASSPGGDVGYTF
TGTGCCAGCTCACCCGGAGGGGATGTCGGCTACACCTTC
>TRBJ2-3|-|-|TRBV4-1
CASSQDHGRITDTQYF
TGCGCCAGCAGCCAAGATCACGGCAGAATCACAGATACGCAGTATTTT
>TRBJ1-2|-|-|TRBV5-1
CASSPTVSYGYTF
TGCGCCAGCAGCCCTACAGTCTCCTATGGCTACACCTTC
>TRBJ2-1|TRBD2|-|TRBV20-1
CSASGGGLYNEQFF
TGCAGTGCTAGCGGCGGGGGGCTCTACAATGAGCAGTTCTTC
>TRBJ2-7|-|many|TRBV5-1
CASSPDAHNYEQYF
TGCGCCAGCAGCCCGGACGCGCACAACTACGAGCAGTACTTC
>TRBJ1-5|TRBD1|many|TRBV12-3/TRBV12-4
CASSLTGAPNQPQHF
TGTGCCAGCAGTCTGACAGGGGCACCAAATCAGCCCCAGCATTTT
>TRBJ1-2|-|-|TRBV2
CAGAGNRPLAGYTF
TGTGCCGGAGCAGGAAACAGGCCCCTCGCGGGCTACACCTTC
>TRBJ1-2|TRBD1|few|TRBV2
CASVPGQGRNGYTF
TGTGCCAGCGTCCCCGGACAGGGGAGGAATGGCTACACCTTC
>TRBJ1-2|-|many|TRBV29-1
CSVEESYGYTF
TGCAGCGTTGAGGAATCCTATGGCTACACCTTC
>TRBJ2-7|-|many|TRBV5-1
CASSLEAGPYEQYF
TGCGCCAGCAGCTTGGAGGCAGGGCCATACGAGCAGTACTTC
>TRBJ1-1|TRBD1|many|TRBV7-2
CASSYGTGLLNTEAFF
TGTGCCAGCAGTTATGGGACAGGGCTGTTAAACACTGAAGCTTTCTTT
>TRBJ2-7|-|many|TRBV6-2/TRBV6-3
CASSYSSQGEEQYF
TGTGCCAGCAGTTACTCCTCCCAGGGTGAAGAGCAGTACTTC
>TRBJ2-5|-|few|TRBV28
CASREDDPNETQYF
TGTGCCAGCAGGGAGGACGATCCCAACGAGACCCAGTACTTC
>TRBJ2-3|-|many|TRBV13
CASSLRGPSTDTQYF
TGTGCCAGCAGCTTGCGGGGCCCTAGCACAGATACGCAGTATTTT
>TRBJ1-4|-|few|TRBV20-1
CSAPRQTGHEKLFF
TGCAGTGCCCCTCGGCAAACGGGGCATGAAAAACTGTTTTTT
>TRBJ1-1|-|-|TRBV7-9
CASSLQQAEAFF
TGTGCCAGCAGCCTACAACAGGCGGAAGCTTTCTTT
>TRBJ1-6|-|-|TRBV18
CASSPGAGGNSPLHF
TGTGCCAGCTCACCGGGCGCGGGGGGAAATTCACCCCTCCACTTT
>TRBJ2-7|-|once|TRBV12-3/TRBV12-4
CASSSTERYEQYF
TGTGCCAGCAGCTCGACAGAGCGATACGAGCAGTACTTC
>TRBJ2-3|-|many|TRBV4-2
CASSQVLDTQYF
TGTGCCAGCAGCCAAGTTCTAGATACGCAGTATTTT
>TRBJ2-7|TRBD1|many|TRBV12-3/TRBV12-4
CASSSTGLYEQYF
TGTGCCAGCAGCTCGACAGGGCTATACGAGCAGTACTTC
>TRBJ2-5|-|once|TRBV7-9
CASSRGLSETQYF
TGTGCCAGCAGCCGAGGGCTGTCGGAGACCCAGTACTTC
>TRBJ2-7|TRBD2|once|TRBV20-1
CSAASGGHSYEQYF
TGCAGTGCAGCTAGCGGGGGGCACTCCTACGAGCAGTACTTC
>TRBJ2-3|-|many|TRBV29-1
CSVGMDRIGRDTQYF
TGCAGCGTTGGGATGGACAGAATAGGGCGAGATACGCAGTATTTT
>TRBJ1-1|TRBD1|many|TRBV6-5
CASSKGTGVPFF
TGTGCCAGCAGTAAAGGGACAGGGGTACCTTTCTTT
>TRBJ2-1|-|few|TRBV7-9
CASSWGGSGEDEQFF
TGTGCCAGCAGCTGGGGGGGCTCGGGGGAGGATGAGCAGTTCTTC
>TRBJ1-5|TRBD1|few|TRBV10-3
CATGRGQGQNQPQHF
TGTGCCACGGGGCGGGGACAGGGACAAAATCAGCCCCAGCATTTT
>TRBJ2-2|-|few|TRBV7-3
CASSLGRDTGELFF
TGTGCCAGCAGCTTGGGAAGGGACACCGGGGAGCTGTTTTTT
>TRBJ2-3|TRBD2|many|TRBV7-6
CASSLAAGGDTQYF
TGTGCCAGCAGCTTAGCAGCGGGGGGAGATACGCAGTATTTT
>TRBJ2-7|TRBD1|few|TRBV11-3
CASSFGQGVNEQYF
TGTGCCAGCAGCTTCGGGCAGGGGGTAAATGAGCAGTACTTC
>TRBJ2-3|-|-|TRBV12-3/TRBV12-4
CASSLGMTADAQYF
TGTGCCAGCAGTTTAGGAATGACAGCAGATGCGCAGTATTTT
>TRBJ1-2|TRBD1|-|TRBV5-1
CAGSVDRGDNYGYTF
TGCGCCGGCAGCGTGGACAGGGGGGATAACTATGGCTACACCTTC
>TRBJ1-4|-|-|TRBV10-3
CAISRQTNEKLFF
TGTGCCATCAGTCGACAGACTAATGAAAAACTGTTTTTT
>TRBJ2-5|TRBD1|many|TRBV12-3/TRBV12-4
CASSKTGSKYQETQYF
TGTGCCAGCAGTAAGACAGGGTCCAAGTACCAAGAGACCCAGTACTTC
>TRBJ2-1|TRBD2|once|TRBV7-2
CASSPRVTSGLYNEQFF
TGTGCCAGCAGCCCCCGGGTGACTAGCGGGCTCTACAATGAGCAGTTCTTC
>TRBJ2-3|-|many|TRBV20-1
CSAQGGGDTQYF
TGCAGTGCCCAAGGTGGGGGGGATACGCAGTATTTT
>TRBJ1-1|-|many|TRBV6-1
CASSQDSRRGTEAFF
TGTGCCAGCAGTCAGGACAGCCGCAGAGGCACTGAAGCTTTCTTT
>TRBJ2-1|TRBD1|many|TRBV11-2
CASSLDGQVYNEQFF
TGTGCCAGCAGCTTAGATGGACAGGTCTACAATGAGCAGTTCTTC
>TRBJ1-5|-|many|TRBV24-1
CATSEAGIDQPQHF
TGTGCCACCAGTGAAGCGGGGATCGATCAGCCCCAGCATTTT
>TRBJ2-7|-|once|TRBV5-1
CASSSMGAGPYEQYF
TGCGCCAGCAGTTCGATGGGGGCAGGGCCCTACGAGCAGTACTTC
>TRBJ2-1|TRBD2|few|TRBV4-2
CASSQDGSGGAPEQFF
TGTGCCAGCAGCCAAGACGGTAGCGGGGGGGCCCCTGAGCAGTTCTTC
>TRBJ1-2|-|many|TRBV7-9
CASSLEGLVQGARHTF
TGTGCCAGCAGCTTAGAAGGTTTGGTCCAAGGCGCCCGACACACCTTC
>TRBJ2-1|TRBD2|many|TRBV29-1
CSVDVRGSYNEQFF
TGCAGCGTTGATGTGCGGGGGTCCTACAATGAGCAGTTCTTC
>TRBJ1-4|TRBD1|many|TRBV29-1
CSAGGQGNEKLFF
TGCAGCGCCGGGGGACAGGGTAATGAAAAACTGTTTTTT
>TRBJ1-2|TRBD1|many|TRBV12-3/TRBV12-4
CASSVDRRNYGYTF
TGTGCCAGCAGTGTGGACAGGAGAAACTATGGCTACACCTTC
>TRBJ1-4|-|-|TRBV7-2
CASSPRGGPGEKLFF
TGTGCCAGCAGCCCCCGGGGGGGCCCGGGGGAAAAACTGTTTTTT
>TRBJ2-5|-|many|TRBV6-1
CASKRAAIQETQYF
TGTGCCAGCAAAAGGGCCGCTATTCAAGAGACCCAGTACTTC